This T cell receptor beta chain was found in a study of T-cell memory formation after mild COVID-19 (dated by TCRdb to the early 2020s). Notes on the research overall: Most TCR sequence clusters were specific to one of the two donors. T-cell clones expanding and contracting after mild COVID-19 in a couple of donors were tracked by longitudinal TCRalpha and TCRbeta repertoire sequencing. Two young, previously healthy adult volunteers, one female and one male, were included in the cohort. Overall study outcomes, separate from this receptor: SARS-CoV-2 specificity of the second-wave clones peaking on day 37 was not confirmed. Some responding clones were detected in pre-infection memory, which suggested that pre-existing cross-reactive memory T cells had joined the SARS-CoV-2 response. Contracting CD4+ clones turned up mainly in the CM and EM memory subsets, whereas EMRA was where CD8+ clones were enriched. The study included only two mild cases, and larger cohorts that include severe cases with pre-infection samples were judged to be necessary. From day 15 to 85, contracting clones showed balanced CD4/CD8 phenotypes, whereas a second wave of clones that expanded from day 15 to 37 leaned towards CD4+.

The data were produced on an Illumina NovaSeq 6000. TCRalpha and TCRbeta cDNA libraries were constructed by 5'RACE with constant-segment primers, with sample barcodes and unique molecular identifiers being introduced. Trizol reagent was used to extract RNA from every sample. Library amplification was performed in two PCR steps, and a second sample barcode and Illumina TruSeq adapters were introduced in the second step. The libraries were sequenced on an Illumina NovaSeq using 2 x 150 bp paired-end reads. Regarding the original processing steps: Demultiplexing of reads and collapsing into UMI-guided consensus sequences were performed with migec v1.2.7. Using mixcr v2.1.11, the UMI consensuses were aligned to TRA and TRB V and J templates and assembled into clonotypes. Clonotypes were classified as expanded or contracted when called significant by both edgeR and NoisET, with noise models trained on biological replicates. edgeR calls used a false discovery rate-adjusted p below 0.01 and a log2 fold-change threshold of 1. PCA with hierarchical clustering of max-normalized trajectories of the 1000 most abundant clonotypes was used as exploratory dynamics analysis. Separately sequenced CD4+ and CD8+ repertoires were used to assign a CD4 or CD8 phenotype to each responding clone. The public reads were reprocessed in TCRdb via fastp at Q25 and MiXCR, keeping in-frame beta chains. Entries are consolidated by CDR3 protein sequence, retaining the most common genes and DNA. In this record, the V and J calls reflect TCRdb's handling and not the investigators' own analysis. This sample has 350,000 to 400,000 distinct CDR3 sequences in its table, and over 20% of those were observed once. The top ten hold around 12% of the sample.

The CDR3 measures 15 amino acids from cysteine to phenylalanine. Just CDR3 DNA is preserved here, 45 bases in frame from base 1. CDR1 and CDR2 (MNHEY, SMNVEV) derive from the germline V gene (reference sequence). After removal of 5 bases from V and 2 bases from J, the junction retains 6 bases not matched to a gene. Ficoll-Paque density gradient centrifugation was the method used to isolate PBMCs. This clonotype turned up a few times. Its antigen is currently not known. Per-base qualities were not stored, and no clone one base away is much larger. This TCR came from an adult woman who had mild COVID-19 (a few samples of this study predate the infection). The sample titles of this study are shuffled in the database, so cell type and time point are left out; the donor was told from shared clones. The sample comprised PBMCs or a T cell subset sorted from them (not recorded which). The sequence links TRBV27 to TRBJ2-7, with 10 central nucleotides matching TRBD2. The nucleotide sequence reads TGTGCCAGCAGTCTGACTAGCGGGCAGCCCTACGAGCAGTACTTC. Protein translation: CASSLTSGQPYEQYF.